Listed here is a single T cell receptor beta chain. The antigen is unknown. Germline-derived CDR1 and CDR2 are LGHDT and YNNKEL (reference sequence). The CDR3 has 15 amino acids. V was shortened by 0 bases and J by 4 bases, with 10 bases between the two germline ends. These data belong to a study of T cell responses to AZD1222 COVID-19 vaccine. Findings and caveats of the study: Seropositive AZD1222 recipients at baseline numbered only 6 or 7.

This table comes from immunoSEQ multiplex PCR, and its TCRdb copy is limited to in-frame clones, with some not included. The top ten hold over 8.5% of the sample, which has more than 95,000 clones, 88% seen once. The chain links TRBV3-1 (or the pseudogene TRBV3-2) to TRBJ1-3; no clear D. The sample in question was peripheral blood, obtained on day 0 of AZD1222 vaccination. The source is an adult in good health. CDR3 sequence: CASSQDGVSGNTIYF. For the CDR3, the DNA is TGTGCCAGCAGCCAAGACGGTGTATCGGGAAACACCATATATTTT.